This T cell receptor (beta chain) was sequenced during a study of blood T cell repertoires in COVID-19. Sequenced by immunoSEQ multiplex PCR; TCRdb stores in-frame clones only, minus some. The repertoire holds 250,000 to 350,000 clones, with about 87% as singletons. This CDR3 contains 14 residues. Between the trimmed V and J ends, which lost 0 bases and 0 bases, there was a span of 6 bases. The germline CDR1 and CDR2 sequences are SGHTA and FQGTGA. The sample holds one count of this clone. This chain links TRBV7-3 with TRBJ2-7; no clear D gene. The sequencing sample was made of peripheral blood. This receptor was obtained from a woman in her forties or fifties with COVID-19, enrolled during active disease. The CDR3 sequence is CASSLTPVSYEQYF. CDR3 sequence (DNA): TGTGCCAGCAGCTTAACGCCAGTCTCCTACGAGCAGTACTTC.